This paragraph reports one T cell receptor (beta chain). Combining a sample-barcoded 5' primer with a J-beta primer mix, a second PCR ran for roughly 7 to 11 cycles. TCRdb used MiXCR to reprocess the 5' RACE reads, holding one entry per CDR3 protein. Among about 1.6 million distinct CDR3 sequences listed, approximately 32% were seen once. The data were obtained in a study of blood T cells in healthy people across ages. The sequence came from a woman aged 25-40 years in good health. Source material: blood.

The CDR3 here is CASSVGERDTGELFF. CDR3 in DNA: TGTGCCAGCAGCGTCGGGGAACGGGACACCGGGGAGCTGTTTTTT. This sequence joins TRBV9 and TRBJ2-2, with D perhaps TRBD2 (5 bases). V gave up 2 bases and J gave up 3 bases, with 11 bases separating them. The germline V gene has CDR1 SGDLS and CDR2 YYNGEE. The CDR3 contains 15 residues.